Shown below are 11 T cell receptor beta chains from a single sample sequenced in a study of blood T cells in healthy people across ages. A second PCR, run for roughly 7 to 11 cycles, used a sample-barcoded 5' primer plus a J-beta primer mix. One entry per CDR3 protein, called by TCRdb with MiXCR from the 5' RACE reads. The sample gives a few hundred thousand distinct CDR3 sequences, approximately 30% of which show up once; approximately 18% is in the top ten. Material: blood. These receptors were collected from a woman in her 70s in good health.

This chain links TRBV7-2 with TRBJ2-7; 9 bases line up with TRBD1. Trimming removed 5 bases from V and 1 base from J; junction bases left unmatched: 9. Germline V lookup: CDR1 SGHTA, CDR2 FQGNSA. The CDR3 runs to 16 residues. Written as DNA, the CDR3 is TGTGCCAGCAGCGCCCAGGACAGGGGAGGATCCTACGAGCAGTACTTC. Its translation is CASSAQDRGGSYEQYF. The full variable domain, completed using reference TRBV7-2 and TRBJ2-7, is GAGVSQSPSNKVTEKGKDVELRCDPISGHTALYWYRQSLGQGLEFLIYFQGNSAPDKSGLPSDRFSAERTGGSVSTLTIQRTQQEDSAVYLCASSAQDRGGSYEQYFGPGTRLTVT.

This chain connects TRBV7-6 to TRBJ1-1; TRBD1 might be the D (5 bases). Germline CDR1 SGHVS, CDR2 FNYEAQ. V lost 3 bases to trimming and J lost 6 bases, with 14 bases between them. The CDR3 loop spans 14 amino acids. In DNA, the CDR3 is TGTGCCAGCAGCTTGTCAGGGCCCGTGGCTGAAGCTTTCTTT. The encoded protein is CASSLSGPVAEAFF.

J is TRBJ2-5 and V is TRBV4-2; weak D call: TRBD2 (6 bases). This CDR3 comprises 15 residues. Germline V gene data show CDR1 as LGHNA and CDR2 as YNFKEQ. Between the trimmed V and J ends, which lost 1 base and 5 bases, there was a span of 14 bases. CDR3 in amino acids: CASSQGDAGWETQYF. The CDR3 DNA follows: TGTGCCAGCAGCCAAGGGGATGCGGGGTGGGAGACCCAGTACTTC.

The rearrangement links TRBV6-1 to TRBJ2-7; TRBD2 is a possible D gene (6 bases). The CDR3 contains 14 residues. The germline V and J ends were trimmed by 4 bases and 2 bases, with 12 bases remaining between them. Germline lookup yields CDR1 MNHNS and CDR2 SASEGT. CDR3 in DNA: TGTGCCAGCAGTGGGGGGACTCCTCCCTACGAGCAGTACTTC. Its protein product is CASSGGTPPYEQYF.

This chain joins TRBV7-3 and TRBJ1-2; D uncertain. CDR1 and CDR2 (germline): SGHTA, FQGTGA. The CDR3 contains 14 residues. Deletions cut 5 bases from V and 9 bases from J, with 19 bases between. DNA for the CDR3: TGTGCCAGCAGCCGCTCTTGGAGCCACGGGCGCTACACCTTC. It yields the protein CASSRSWSHGRYTF.

The rearrangement uses TRBV9 and TRBJ2-2; a weak D match, TRBD2 (7 bases). Germline values: CDR1 SGDLS, CDR2 YYNGEE. This CDR3 is 17 amino acids long. V gave up 4 bases and J gave up 6 bases, with 22 bases separating them. CDR3 in amino acids: CASSPPQWGGVAGELFF. DNA for the CDR3: TGTGCCAGCAGCCCTCCCCAGTGGGGGGGCGTAGCCGGGGAGCTGTTTTTT.

A remark on this clonotype: One junction end does not reproduce the germline sequence, and a read error may be involved. This chain uses TRBV12-5 with TRBJ2-1; D possibly uses TRBD1 or TRBD2 (6 bases each). CDR1 is LGHNT, CDR2 FRNRAP, per germline. CDR3 length: 13 amino acids. The CDR3 DNA reads as TGTGCTAGTAACGGGGGCGTCTACAATGAGCAGTCCTTC. Translating it yields CASNGGVYNEQSF.

This clonotype has just a few counts. The genes are TRBV5-5 and TRBJ2-5, with D unclear. The V end was cut by 0 bases, the J end by 3 bases, with 9 bases between. Per the germline V gene, CDR1 is SGHKS and CDR2 is YYEKEE (reference sequence). The CDR3 consists of 14 residues. The CDR3 loop reads CASSLEAVEETQYF. CDR3 bases: TGTGCCAGCAGCTTGGAGGCAGTTGAAGAGACCCAGTACTTC.

The chain employs TRBV7-2 and TRBJ1-1, with a tentative D call TRBD1 (5 bases). The CDR3 consists of 14 residues. Trimming took off 2 bases at V and 0 bases at J, with 7 bases between the two ends. Germline V gene lookup returns CDR1 SGHTA and CDR2 FQGNSA. CDR3 nucleotide sequence: TGTGCCAGCAGCTTATGGGGGATGAACACTGAAGCTTTCTTT. It yields the protein CASSLWGMNTEAFF. Complete variable domain (other parts from reference TRBV7-2 and TRBJ1-1): GAGVSQSPSNKVTEKGKDVELRCDPISGHTALYWYRQSLGQGLEFLIYFQGNSAPDKSGLPSDRFSAERTGGSVSTLTIQRTQQEDSAVYLCASSLWGMNTEAFFGQGTRLTVV.

This clonotype showed up just a few times. The chain uses TRBV4-2 and TRBJ2-3; D is uncertain. Germline CDR1 LGHNA, CDR2 YNFKEQ. This CDR3 is built from 15 residues. V was clipped by 0 bases and J by 3 bases, with 10 bases between them. CDR3 loop: CASSQEALQTDTQYF. Written as DNA, the CDR3 is TGTGCCAGCAGCCAAGAAGCTCTACAAACAGATACGCAGTATTTT.

The genes are TRBV9 and TRBJ1-1, with 10 bases that match TRBD1. Trimming removed 5 bases from V and 1 base from J; junction bases left unmatched: 5. CDR3 length: 15 amino acids. CDR1 is SGDLS and CDR2 is YYNGEE in the germline V gene. The CDR3 sequence is CASSARQGANTEAFF. CDR3 nucleotide sequence: TGTGCCAGCAGTGCCAGACAGGGGGCGAACACTGAAGCTTTCTTT.